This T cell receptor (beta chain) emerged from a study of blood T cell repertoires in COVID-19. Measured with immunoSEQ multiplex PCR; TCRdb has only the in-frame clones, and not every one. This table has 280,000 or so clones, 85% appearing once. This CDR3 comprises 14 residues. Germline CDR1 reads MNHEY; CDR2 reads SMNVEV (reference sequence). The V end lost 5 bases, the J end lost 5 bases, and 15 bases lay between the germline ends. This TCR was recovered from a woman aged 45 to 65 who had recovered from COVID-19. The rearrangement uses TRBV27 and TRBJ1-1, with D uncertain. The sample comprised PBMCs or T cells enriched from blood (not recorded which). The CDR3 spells CASSAIREVTEAFF. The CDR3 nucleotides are TGTGCCAGCAGTGCCATACGCGAGGTGACTGAAGCTTTCTTT.